A single sample gave rise to the 21 T cell receptor beta chains below, sequenced in a study of blood T cell dynamics during melanoma immunotherapy. Indicated time point: week 3, after first cycle of checkpoint inhibitor. Repertoires were generated with immunoSEQ multiplex PCR, while TCRdb's copy carries only in-frame clones and drops some. The table shows 25,000 to 35,000 clones, with 75% to 90% occurring only once. The sample in question was blood, obtained from a patient treated with checkpoint blockade. Receptors were obtained from a human donor with melanoma.

The rearrangement joins TRBV19 to TRBJ1-2; no clear D. The V gene lost 7 bases and the J gene lost 8 bases, with 20 bases spanning the gap. CDR1 and CDR2 from the germline V gene are LNHDA and SQIVND (reference sequence). The CDR3 spans 14 residues. The CDR3 region is CASKGGTNPAGYTF. CDR3 bases: TGTGCCAGTAAAGGAGGAACCAACCCTGCGGGCTACACCTTC.

The chain combines TRBV19 with TRBJ1-3, with 9 positions matching TRBD1. The CDR3 extends over 18 amino acids. With 5 bases clipped from V and 0 bases from J, the junction kept 11 bases outside the gene matches. Germline CDR1 LNHDA, CDR2 SQIVND (reference sequence). DNA of the CDR3: TGTGCCAGTAGTCTCACCTCGAACAGGGGGCTCTCTGGAAACACCATATATTTT. This encodes CASSLTSNRGLSGNTIYF.

CDR3 DNA sequence: TGCAGCGTTGAGAGACAGGGACTCTCCTACGAGCAGTACTTC. Its translation is CSVERQGLSYEQYF. The rearrangement joins TRBV29-1 to TRBJ2-7, with D possibly being TRBD1 (7 bases). The V and J ends lost 3 bases and 0 bases respectively, with 12 bases between them. The CDR3 totals 14 residues. The germline V gene encodes CDR1 SQVTM and CDR2 ANQGSEA.

The chain is built from TRBV2 and TRBJ2-7; no definite D call. CDR3 length: 14 amino acids. Germline loops: CDR1 SNHLY, CDR2 FYNNEI. Trimming took 6 bases from V and 0 from J, leaving 12 bases between them. The DNA of the CDR3 is TGTGCCAGCAGCGGATCGCCCGACTCCTACGAGCAGTACTTC. Translated, it gives CASSGSPDSYEQYF.

The chain has TRBV5-1 and TRBJ2-3, with TRBD1 identical over 8 bases. Germline CDR1 reads SGHRS; CDR2 reads YFSETQ. V shed 4 bases and J 1 base; nucleotides not matched to a gene: 5. The CDR3 spans 15 residues. The CDR3 region is CASSLTGEGTDTQYF. In nucleotides, the CDR3 is TGCGCCAGCAGCCTGACAGGGGAGGGCACAGATACGCAGTATTTT.

The table lists this clone with a count of one. The chain combines TRBV2 with TRBJ2-5, with TRBD2 matching over 12 bases. J lost 4 bases, V lost 6 bases, and 18 bases had no gene match. The CDR3 is 19 residues long. The germline gives CDR1 SNHLY, CDR2 FYNNEI. CDR3 amino acids: CASSHREGLAGNNGETQYF. Written as DNA, the CDR3 is TGTGCCAGCAGCCACAGAGAGGGACTAGCGGGCAACAATGGAGAGACCCAGTACTTC.

The gene calls are TRBV7-8 and TRBJ2-7, with 7 bases lining up with TRBD2. Germline values: CDR1 SGHVS, CDR2 FQNEAQ. CDR3 size: 16 residues. Losses at the gene ends were 5 bases for V and 3 bases for J; bases not matched to a gene: 13. The CDR3 DNA reads TGTGCCAGCAGCCGCGATCCTAGCGGCGTTCTCTACGAGCAGTACTTC. As protein: CASSRDPSGVLYEQYF. Complete variable domain (other parts from reference TRBV7-8 and TRBJ2-7): GAGVSQSPRYKVAKRGQDVALRCDPISGHVSLFWYQQALGQGPEFLTYFQNEAQLDKSGLPSDRFFAERPEGSVSTLKIQRTQQEDSAVYLCASSRDPSGVLYEQYFGPGTRLTVT.

The V gene is TRBV5-1, the J gene TRBJ2-1; 12 bases are shared with TRBD2. V dropped 9 bases and J dropped 8; count of bases not matched to a gene: 12. This CDR3 spans 15 amino acids. CDR1 and CDR2 from the germline V gene are SGHRS and YFSETQ. The CDR3 loop reads CATRTLAGGPDEQFF. The CDR3 bases are TGCGCCACCCGTACCCTAGCGGGAGGGCCTGATGAGCAGTTCTTC.

The genes are TRBV11-1 and TRBJ2-1; D is ambiguous. Germline-derived CDR1 and CDR2 are SGHAT and FQDESV (reference sequence). The ends were cut back, 2 bases at V and 3 bases at J, with 14 bases in the middle. The CDR3 is 16 amino acids. The chain's CDR3 is CASSLSSTVGYNEQFF. In nucleotides, the CDR3 is TGTGCCAGCAGCTTATCTAGTACTGTTGGCTACAATGAGCAGTTCTTC.

The chain uses TRBV5-6 and TRBJ2-2; 8 bases match TRBD1. There are 14 residues in the CDR3. The germline CDR1 and CDR2 sequences are SGHDT and YYEEEE. The trim removed 5 bases at V and 1 base at J, leaving 1 base unmatched. The CDR3, as DNA: TGTGCCAGCAGGACAGGGGTGAACACCGGGGAGCTGTTTTTT. It specifies CASRTGVNTGELFF.

The rearrangement links TRBV5-1 to TRBJ2-3; D unresolved. This CDR3 region has 15 residues. Germline CDR1 and CDR2: SGHRS and YFSETQ. Trimming took 0 bases from V and 1 from J, leaving 9 bases between them. The CDR3 sequence is CASSLAGGGTDTQYF. The CDR3 DNA sequence: TGCGCCAGCAGCTTGGCCGGCGGCGGCACAGATACGCAGTATTTT.

The genes are TRBV7-2 and TRBJ2-1; 7 positions match TRBD2. CDR1 and CDR2 (germline): SGHTA, FQGNSA. V was pared by 4 bases and J by 10 bases, with 13 bases of the junction left unmatched. This CDR3 is 15 amino acids long. CDR3 protein: CASSWPGTTGWEQFF. The CDR3 coding sequence is TGTGCCAGCAGCTGGCCCGGGACTACAGGCTGGGAGCAGTTCTTC.

The chain combines TRBV7-2 with TRBJ2-7, with no clear D. This CDR3 region has 13 residues. Between the trimmed V and J ends, which lost 5 bases and 2 bases, there was a span of 10 bases. CDR1 is SGHTA and CDR2 is FQGNSA in the germline V gene. The DNA for the CDR3 is TGTGCCAGCAGCGATGGCGGTCCCTACGAGCAGTACTTC. Translation: CASSDGGPYEQYF.

V is TRBV19 and J is TRBJ1-5; 9 positions agree with TRBD1. This CDR3 spans 18 amino acids. After removal of 4 bases from V and 2 bases from J, the junction contained 12 bases not matched to a gene. Germline V gene sequence: CDR1 LNHDA, CDR2 SQIVND (reference sequence). CDR3 sequence reads: CASSTPPGTGWGNQPQHF. The CDR3, as DNA: TGTGCCAGTAGTACACCTCCCGGGACAGGGTGGGGCAATCAGCCCCAGCATTTT.

The V gene is TRBV5-1, the J gene TRBJ2-7; D may correspond to TRBD1 or TRBD2 (5 bases each). The CDR3 has 13 residues. Germline V gene data show CDR1 as SGHRS and CDR2 as YFSETQ. The V gene lost 3 bases and the J gene lost 0 bases, with 7 bases spanning the gap. The CDR3 coding sequence is TGCGCCAGCAGCTCAGGGAGCTCCTACGAGCAGTACTTC. This gives the protein CASSSGSSYEQYF.

This chain uses TRBV5-6 with TRBJ2-1, with 7 bases lining up with TRBD1. Germline loops: CDR1 SGHDT, CDR2 YYEEEE. The CDR3 runs 15 residues. V dropped 7 bases and J dropped 7; count of bases not matched to a gene: 14. CDR3 sequence reads: CASSTMRQGGNEQFF. CDR3 sequence (DNA): TGTGCCAGCTCTACGATGAGACAGGGTGGGAATGAGCAGTTCTTC.

The chain joins TRBV11-1 to TRBJ2-2; the D gene could be TRBD1 or TRBD2 (5 bases each). The CDR3 has 14 amino acids. CDR1 SGHAT and CDR2 FQDESV come from the germline V gene (reference sequence). The V end was cut by 5 bases, the J end by 3 bases, with 10 bases between. Here the CDR3 reads CASSGDDYTGELFF. The CDR3 nucleotides are TGTGCCAGCAGCGGGGACGACTACACCGGGGAGCTGTTTTTT.

The chain is built from TRBV2 and TRBJ2-7; TRBD1 is a possible D gene (5 bases). Trimming pared 8 bases from V and 0 bases from J, leaving 14 bases between. CDR3 length: 14 amino acids. In germline, CDR1 is SNHLY, CDR2 FYNNEI. In DNA, the CDR3 is TGTGCCAGCCTACAGGTTAGCAGCTCCTACGAGCAGTACTTC. Amino acid sequence: CASLQVSSSYEQYF.

The chain has TRBV27 and TRBJ1-1, with D perhaps matching TRBD1 (5 bases). Trimming removed 3 bases from V and 1 base from J, with 12 bases in between. Germline V gene sequence: CDR1 MNHEY, CDR2 SMNVEV (reference sequence). This CDR3 comprises 15 residues. CDR3 sequence: CASSFRGTGNTEAFF. CDR3 nucleotide sequence: TGTGCCAGCAGTTTTAGAGGTACAGGGAACACTGAAGCTTTCTTT.

The CDR3 DNA sequence: TGCGCCAGCACCCTTGGTGGGACTAGCAACAATGAGCAGTTCTTC. Protein: CASTLGGTSNNEQFF. The chain employs TRBV5-1 and TRBJ2-1, with 9 positions matching TRBD2. With V trimmed by 6 bases and J by 5 bases, 9 bases remained unmatched. The CDR3 consists of 15 residues. Germline assignment: CDR1 SGHRS and CDR2 YFSETQ. Variable domain in full (rest from reference TRBV5-1 and TRBJ2-1): KAGVTQTPRYLIKTRGQQVTLSCSPISGHRSVSWYQQTPGQGLQFLFEYFSETQRNKGNFPGRFSGRQFSNSRSEMNVSTLELGDSALYLCASTLGGTSNNEQFFGPGTRLTVL.

Only a few counts were recorded for this clone. The chain employs TRBV15 and TRBJ2-7, with D perhaps TRBD1 (6 bases). The V end lost 5 bases, the J end lost 2 bases, and 10 bases lay between the germline ends. The CDR3 is made up of 13 amino acids. Per germline, CDR1 LNHNV and CDR2 YYDKDF (reference sequence). CDR3 in amino acids: CATSQDRPYEQYF. CDR3 bases: TGTGCCACCAGCCAGGACAGACCCTACGAGCAGTACTTC.